The present T cell receptor (beta chain) was sequenced within a study of T cell repertoires in ileal Crohn's disease. V shed 0 bases, J shed 5 bases, and the junction held 3 bases outside the gene matches. The germline V gene has CDR1 MNHEY and CDR2 SVGAGI. This CDR3 is built from 14 residues. Around 0.55 micrograms of biopsy DNA per sample underwent TCRB immunosequencing. TCRdb keeps only in-frame clones here, not all; method: immunoSEQ multiplex PCR. The profile shows more than 11,000 clones, roughly 70% of them singletons. This clone was found a few times. This sample includes further DNA sequences coding for the same CDR3.

The sequence was obtained from an adult with Crohn's disease. The sequenced sample consisted of ileal tissue. This chain uses TRBV6-5 with TRBJ2-7; 8 bases are a match to TRBD1. The CDR3 nucleotides read TGTGCCAGCAGTTACTCCGACAGGGGCCACGAGCAGTACTTC. Its translation is CASSYSDRGHEQYF.